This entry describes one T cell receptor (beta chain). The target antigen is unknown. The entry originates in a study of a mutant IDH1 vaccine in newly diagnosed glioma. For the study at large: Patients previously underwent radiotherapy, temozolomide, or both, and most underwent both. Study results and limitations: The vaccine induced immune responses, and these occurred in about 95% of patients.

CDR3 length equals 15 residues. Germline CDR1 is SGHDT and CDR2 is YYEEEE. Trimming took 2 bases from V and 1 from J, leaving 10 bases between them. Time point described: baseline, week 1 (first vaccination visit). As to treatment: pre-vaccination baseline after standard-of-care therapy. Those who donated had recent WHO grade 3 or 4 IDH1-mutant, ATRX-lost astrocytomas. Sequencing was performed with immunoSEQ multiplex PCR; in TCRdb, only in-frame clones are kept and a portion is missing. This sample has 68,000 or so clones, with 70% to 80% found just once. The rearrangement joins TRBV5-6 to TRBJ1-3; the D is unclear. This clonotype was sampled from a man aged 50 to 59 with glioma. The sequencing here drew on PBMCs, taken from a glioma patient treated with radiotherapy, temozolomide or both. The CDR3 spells CASSFTRGSGNTIYF. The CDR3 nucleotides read TGTGCCAGCAGCTTTACGCGGGGATCTGGAAACACCATATATTTT.